This T cell receptor beta chain was captured by sequencing in a study of T cell responses to AZD1222 COVID-19 vaccine. Study observations and caveats: Donors in the cohort were predominantly white British and more often female, and clonal diversity was possibly underestimated. Among vaccine-associated CD4 TCRs, coverage spanned spike, with dominance at 160-218 and 743-854. Seropositive at baseline were only six or seven AZD1222 recipients.

The germline gives CDR1 LNHDA, CDR2 SQIVND (reference sequence). Unmatched junction bases numbered 16, after V lost 3 bases and J lost 0 bases. The CDR3 has 21 residues. The repertoire was sequenced with immunoSEQ multiplex PCR; TCRdb's copy has only in-frame clones and lacks some. The table has 99,000 or so clones, approximately 89% seen once. Comments on this clone: Its antigen is still unknown.

Material: peripheral blood, obtained 28 days after the second AZD1222 dose. This TCR came from an adult who received the AZD1222 COVID-19 vaccine. V usage is TRBV19 and J usage is TRBJ2-6; 8 bases fit TRBD2. The DNA of the CDR3 is TGTGCCAGTAGTATGGGACTAGTTAGGGGTGTTGCGAGCTCTGGGGCCAACGTCCTGACTTTC. This gives the protein CASSMGLVRGVASSGANVLTF.